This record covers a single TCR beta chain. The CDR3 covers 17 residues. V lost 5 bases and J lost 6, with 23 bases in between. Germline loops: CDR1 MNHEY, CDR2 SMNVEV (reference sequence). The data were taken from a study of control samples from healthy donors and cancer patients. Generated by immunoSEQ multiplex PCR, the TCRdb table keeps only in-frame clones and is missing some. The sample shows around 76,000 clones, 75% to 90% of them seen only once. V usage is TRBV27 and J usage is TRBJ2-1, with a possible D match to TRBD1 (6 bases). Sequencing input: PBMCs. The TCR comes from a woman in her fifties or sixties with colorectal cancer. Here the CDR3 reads CASSPRSTGTARNEQFF. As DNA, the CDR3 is TGTGCCAGCAGTCCACGCTCTACAGGGACGGCACGCAATGAGCAGTTCTTC.